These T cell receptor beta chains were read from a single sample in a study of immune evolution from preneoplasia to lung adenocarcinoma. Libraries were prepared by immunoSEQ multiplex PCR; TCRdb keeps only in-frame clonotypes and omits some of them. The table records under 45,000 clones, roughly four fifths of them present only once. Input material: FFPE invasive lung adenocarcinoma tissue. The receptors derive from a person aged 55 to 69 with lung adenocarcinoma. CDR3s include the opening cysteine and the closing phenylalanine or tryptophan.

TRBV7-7,CASSHGPGLGYEQYF
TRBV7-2,CASSQTPGTGGTAHGYF
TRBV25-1,CASSTIGSGGRETQYF
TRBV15,CATSRGAGGNEQFF
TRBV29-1,CSVASTGAVTEAFF
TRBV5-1,CASSLDRQKSYEQYF
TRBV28,CASRRPFMNTEAFF
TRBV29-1,CSVDEQDNYGYTF
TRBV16,CASSRGQGANTGELFF
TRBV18,CASSPGQETQYF
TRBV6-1,CASSPQGFGELFF
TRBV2,CASYLPSGRTDTQYF
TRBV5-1,CASSLLNGNEQFF
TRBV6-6,CASMGASGSYNEQFF
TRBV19,CASSRSIGRGDTEAFF
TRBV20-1,CSARRTTDYTF
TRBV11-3,CASSLTGTRRYTEAFF
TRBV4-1,CASSQGSRGSEKLFF
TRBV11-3,CASSLDPLHNEQFF
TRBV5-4,CASSLPGRPNYGYTF
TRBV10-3,CAISERTDRGTEAFF
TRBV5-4,CASSLDRGSYNEQFF
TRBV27,CASSFLTSGRVNEQFF
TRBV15,CATSPGQEYYEQYF
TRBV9,CASKSPANTGELFF
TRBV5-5,CASSLWSSGSADTQYF
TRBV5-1,CASSSTPRRVRETQYF
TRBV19,CASSRGLADTQYF